This T cell receptor (beta chain) was documented in a study of T-cell memory formation after mild COVID-19. TCRdb re-called the 5' RACE reads through MiXCR, storing one row per CDR3 protein. The table has 40,000 to 55,000 distinct CDR3 sequences, approximately 12% seen once. Trimming left V 4 bases short and J 0 bases short, with 13 bases between. In germline, CDR1 is SGHAT, CDR2 FQNNGV. CDR3 length: 15 residues. In its sample, this clonotype ranks as medium-sized. The material sequenced was PBMCs or a T cell subset sorted from them (not recorded which). This receptor was taken from a man younger than 35 who had mild COVID-19 (a few samples of this study predate the infection). Cell type and time point are not known. This chain uses TRBV11-2 with TRBJ2-7; D is possibly TRBD1 or TRBD2 (5 bases each). CDR3 coding DNA: TGTGCCAGCAGCTCGATTTCCGGGACCTCCTACGAGCAGTACTTC. It encodes CASSSISGTSYEQYF.